This T cell receptor beta chain was obtained from a study of graft-versus-host responses after intestinal transplantation. Overall study context: Multivisceral, liver-intestinal, or isolated intestinal transplants were received by the recipients. Once they had received anti-thymocyte globulin induction, all recipients took tacrolimus and steroids for around 3 years. Study-wide findings and caveats: GvH clones turned up in recipient marrow; some had shown up first in ileum or blood. Early post-transplant falls in HvG clones accompanied the peak levels of circulating GvH clones.

The table came from immunoSEQ multiplex PCR; TCRdb's copy has only in-frame clones and leaves some out. The sample carries 70,000 to 80,000 clones, roughly 88% recorded once. Germline assignment: CDR1 MNHNS and CDR2 SASEGT. Trimming cost V 4 bases and J 4 bases, with 8 bases left between them. The CDR3 extends over 12 amino acids. On this clone: Its antigen is as yet unknown.

The source was unstimulated CD8+ T cells sorted from spleen or lymph node cells, collected before intestinal transplant. The origin of this receptor is a human donor who received an intestinal transplant. V usage is TRBV6-1 and J usage is TRBJ2-7; D unclear. CDR3 amino acids: CASSGLEYEQYF. The CDR3 DNA reads as TGTGCCAGCAGTGGGTTGGAGTACGAGCAGTACTTC.